This TCR beta chain was profiled in a study of radiation and T cells in renal cell carcinoma. General study findings and limits: Without pretreatment biopsies, baseline tumor clonotype presence was undetermined.

The time point: baseline pretreatment blood. Specified treatment: 15 Gy SBRT to primary tumor, nephrectomy 4 weeks later. Germline CDR1 is SNHLY and CDR2 is FYNNEI. This CDR3 contains 12 residues. Trimming took 1 base from V and 10 from J, leaving 8 bases between them. A remark on this clone: Its target is not known.

The data were produced by immunoSEQ multiplex PCR, yet TCRdb's version contains in-frame clones alone and is incomplete. Found here are about 140,000 clones, approximately 82% of them singletons; the top ten hold less than 25%. The chain has TRBV2 and TRBJ2-1; D not resolved. This TCR derives from a woman in her 50s with renal cell carcinoma. The sample in question was blood, obtained from a patient whose treatment included radiotherapy and nephrectomy. The CDR3 protein is CASSEGEGEQFF. CDR3 coding DNA: TGTGCCAGCAGTGAAGGGGAAGGCGAGCAGTTCTTC. Using reference TRBV2 and TRBJ2-1 for the parts outside the CDR3, the full variable domain is EPEVTQTPSHQVTQMGQEVILRCVPISNHLYFYWYRQILGQKVEFLVSFYNNEISEKSEIFDDQFSVERPDGSNFTLKIRSTKLEDSAMYFCASSEGEGEQFFGPGTRLTVL.